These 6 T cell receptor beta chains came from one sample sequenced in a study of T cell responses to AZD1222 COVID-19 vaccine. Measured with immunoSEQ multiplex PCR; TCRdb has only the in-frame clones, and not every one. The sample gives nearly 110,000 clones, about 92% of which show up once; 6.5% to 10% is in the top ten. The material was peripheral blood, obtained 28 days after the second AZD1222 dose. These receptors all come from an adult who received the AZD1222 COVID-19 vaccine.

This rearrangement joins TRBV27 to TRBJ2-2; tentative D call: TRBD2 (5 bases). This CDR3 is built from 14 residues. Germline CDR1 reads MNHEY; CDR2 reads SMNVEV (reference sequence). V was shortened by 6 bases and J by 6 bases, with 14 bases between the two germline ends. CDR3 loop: CASREDPGAGELFF. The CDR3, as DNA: TGTGCCAGCAGGGAGGACCCTGGGGCCGGGGAGCTGTTTTTT.

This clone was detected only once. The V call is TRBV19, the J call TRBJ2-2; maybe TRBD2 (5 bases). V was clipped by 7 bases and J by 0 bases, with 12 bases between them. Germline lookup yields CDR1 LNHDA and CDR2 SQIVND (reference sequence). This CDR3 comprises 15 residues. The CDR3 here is CASKVAYPNTGELFF. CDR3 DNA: TGTGCCAGTAAGGTAGCGTATCCGAACACCGGGGAGCTGTTTTTT.

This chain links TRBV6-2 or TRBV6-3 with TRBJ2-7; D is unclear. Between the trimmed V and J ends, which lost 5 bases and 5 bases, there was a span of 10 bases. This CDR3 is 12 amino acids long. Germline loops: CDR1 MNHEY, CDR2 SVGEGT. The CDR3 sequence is CASSPWLDEQYF. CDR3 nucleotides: TGTGCCAGCAGTCCCTGGTTGGACGAGCAGTACTTC.

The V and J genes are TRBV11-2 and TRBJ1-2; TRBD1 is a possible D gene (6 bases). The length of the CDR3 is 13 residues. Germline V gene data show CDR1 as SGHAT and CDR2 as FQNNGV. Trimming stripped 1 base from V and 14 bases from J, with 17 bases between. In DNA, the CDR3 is TGTGCCAGCAGCTTAGGTCAACAGGGACCGAAGACCTTC. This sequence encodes CASSLGQQGPKTF.

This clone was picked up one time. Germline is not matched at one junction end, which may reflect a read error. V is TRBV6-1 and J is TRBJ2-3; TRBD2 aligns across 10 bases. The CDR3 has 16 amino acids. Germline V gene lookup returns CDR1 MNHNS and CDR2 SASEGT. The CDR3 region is CASREAGGLPADTQYF. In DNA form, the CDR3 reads TGTGCCAGCAGGGAAGCGGGGGGGCTTCCCGCAGATACGCAGTATTTT.

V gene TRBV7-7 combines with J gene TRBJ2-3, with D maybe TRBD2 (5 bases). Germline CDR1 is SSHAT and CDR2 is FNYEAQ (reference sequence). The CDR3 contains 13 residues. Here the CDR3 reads CASALSEADTQYF. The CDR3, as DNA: TGTGCTAGCGCCTTGAGCGAGGCCGATACGCAGTATTTT. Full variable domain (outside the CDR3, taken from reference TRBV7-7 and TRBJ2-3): GAGVSQSPRYKVTKRGQDVTLRCDPISSHATLYWYQQALGQGPEFLTYFNYEAQPDKSGLPSDRFSAERPEGSISTLTIQRTEQRDSAMYRCASALSEADTQYFGPGTRLTVL.